This T cell receptor beta chain originates from a study of CD8 T cells in Susac syndrome. Study summary: Among the Susac syndrome patients who underwent sequencing, about six had clinically active disease, while about eight of them were in remission.

Germline loops: CDR1 SGDLS, CDR2 YYNGEE. V was shortened by 0 bases and J by 8 bases, with 20 bases between the two germline ends. CDR3 length equals 17 residues. In the case of this clonotype: Its antigen is still unknown.

Random hexamers were used to reverse transcribe an amount of roughly 0.45 to 1 ug RNA. TCR beta CDR3 was amplified by immunoSEQ covering 54 Vbeta and 13 Jbeta. From the immunoSEQ multiplex PCR reads, TCRdb called clonotypes with MiXCR, one entry per CDR3 protein. This table has some 130,000 distinct CDR3 sequences, roughly 94% appearing once. Study-wide results and limits: Clonal expansion involving Susac CD8+ cells peaked in TEMRA cells and active patients.

Both CD4+ and CD8+ T cells were negatively isolated, and TEMRA cells underwent FACS enrichment. V and J are TRBV9 and TRBJ1-4; TRBD1 is a possible D gene (6 bases). This clonotype was obtained from a human donor with Susac syndrome. The sequenced sample was CD8+ T cells from PBMCs. CDR3 nucleotides: TGTGCCAGCAGCGTAGGGGGGGGCGAGCCGCATCGGGAAAAACTGTTTTTT. It yields the protein CASSVGGGEPHREKLFF.